These 9 T cell receptor beta chains originate from one sample sequenced in a study of cytomegalovirus exposure and HLA in healthy donors. The PCR ran on 60 Vbeta and 13 Jbeta primers. Generated by immunoSEQ multiplex PCR, the TCRdb table keeps only in-frame clones and is missing some. The table has about 120,000 clones, 77% seen once. What was sequenced was PBMCs. The receptors were gathered from a man aged 18-30 years in good health and CMV-seropositive.

The chain employs TRBV6-5 and TRBJ1-2, with TRBD1 matching 11 bases. This CDR3 comprises 12 residues. The V gene's germline CDR1 is MNHEY and CDR2 SVGAGI. Here the CDR3 reads CTVGTGGSGYTF. The CDR3 DNA follows: TGTACCGTAGGGACAGGGGGAAGCGGCTACACCTTC.

The chain is built from TRBV5-1 and TRBJ1-4, with D maybe TRBD1 (6 bases). The CDR3 has 15 residues. The germline gives CDR1 SGHRS, CDR2 YFSETQ. The V end lost 0 bases, the J end lost 0 bases, and 6 bases lay between the germline ends. Here the CDR3 reads CASSLGTATNEKLFF. CDR3 nucleotide sequence: TGCGCCAGCAGCTTGGGGACAGCAACTAATGAAAAACTGTTTTTT. Full variable domain (rest looked up from reference TRBV5-1 and TRBJ1-4): KAGVTQTPRYLIKTRGQQVTLSCSPISGHRSVSWYQQTPGQGLQFLFEYFSETQRNKGNFPGRFSGRQFSNSRSEMNVSTLELGDSALYLCASSLGTATNEKLFFGSGTQLSVL.

The rearrangement joins TRBV5-1 to TRBJ2-7, with 10 bases lining up with TRBD2. J gave up 3 bases and V 5 bases, and 8 bases lay outside the gene matches. This CDR3 contains 15 residues. CDR1 and CDR2 (germline): SGHRS, YFSETQ. CDR3 sequence (DNA): TGCGCCAGCAGACTAGGGACTAGCGCCAACTACGAGCAGTACTTC. Translated, it gives CASRLGTSANYEQYF.

The sample holds a few counts of this clone. V and J are TRBV5-4 and TRBJ2-3; 13 nucleotides align to TRBD2. The germline gives CDR1 SGHNT, CDR2 YYREEE (reference sequence). V trimming: 4 bases; J trimming: 4 bases; junction bases outside the gene matches: 3. The length of the CDR3 is 15 residues. The DNA of the CDR3 is TGTGCCAGCAGCGGGACTAGCGGGACACCAGATACGCAGTATTTT. Encoded protein: CASSGTSGTPDTQYF.

This clone occurred a few times. The V and J genes are TRBV6-5 and TRBJ1-6; 7 nucleotides line up with TRBD1. The CDR3 loop spans 15 amino acids. CDR1 is MNHEY, CDR2 SVGAGI, per germline. V dropped 6 bases and J dropped 8; count of bases not matched to a gene: 10. Here the CDR3 reads CASSSEGTVYSPLHF. The CDR3 nucleotides are TGTGCCAGCAGCTCCGAGGGGACAGTTTATTCACCCCTCCACTTT.

The chain carries TRBV7-6 and TRBJ1-5, with D maybe TRBD1 (5 bases). CDR1 is SGHVS, CDR2 FNYEAQ, per germline. CDR3 length equals 13 residues. V dropped 4 bases and J dropped 10 bases, with 14 bases sitting between them. In DNA form, the CDR3 reads TGTGCCAGCAGCTGGGGGGTGTCTGCTCCCCAGCATTTT. This codes for CASSWGVSAPQHF.

V and J are TRBV28 and TRBJ2-2; D is unclear. CDR1 and CDR2 from the germline V gene are MDHEN and SYDVKM. CDR3 size: 13 residues. V gave up 3 bases and J gave up 1 base, with 3 bases separating them. The CDR3 loop is CASSFKNTGELFF. Written as DNA, the CDR3 is TGTGCCAGCAGTTTTAAGAACACCGGGGAGCTGTTTTTT.

This chain links TRBV5-4 with TRBJ1-3, with TRBD1 matching 8 bases. The germline CDR1 and CDR2 sequences are SGHNT and YYREEE (reference sequence). After removal of 0 bases from V and 3 bases from J, the junction contained 2 bases not matched to a gene. This CDR3 spans 15 amino acids. This CDR3 reads CASSLGGTGGNTIYF. CDR3 coding DNA: TGTGCCAGCAGCTTGGGAGGGACAGGTGGAAACACCATATATTTT.

The J gene is TRBJ2-5, the V gene TRBV27; 7 bases are shared with TRBD1. There are 14 residues in the CDR3. From germline, CDR1 is MNHEY and CDR2 SMNVEV (reference sequence). The J segment lost 5 bases and the V segment lost 6 bases, leaving 9 bases of the junction unmatched. The CDR3 reads CASRYTGVGETQYF. As DNA, the CDR3 is TGTGCCAGCAGATATACAGGGGTGGGGGAGACCCAGTACTTC.